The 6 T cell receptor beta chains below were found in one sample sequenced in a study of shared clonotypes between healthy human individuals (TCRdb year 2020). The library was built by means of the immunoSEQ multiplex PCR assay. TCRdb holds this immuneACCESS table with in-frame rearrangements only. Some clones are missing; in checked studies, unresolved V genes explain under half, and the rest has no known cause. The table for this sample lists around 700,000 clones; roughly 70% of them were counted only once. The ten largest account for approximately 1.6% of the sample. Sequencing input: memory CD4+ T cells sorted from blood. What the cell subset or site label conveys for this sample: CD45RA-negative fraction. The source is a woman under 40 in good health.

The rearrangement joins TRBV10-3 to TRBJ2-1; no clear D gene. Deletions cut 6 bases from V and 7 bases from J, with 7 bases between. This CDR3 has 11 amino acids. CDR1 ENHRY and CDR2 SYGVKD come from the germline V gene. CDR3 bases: TGTGCCATCAGACAGTCTAATGAGCAGTTCTTC. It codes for CAIRQSNEQFF.

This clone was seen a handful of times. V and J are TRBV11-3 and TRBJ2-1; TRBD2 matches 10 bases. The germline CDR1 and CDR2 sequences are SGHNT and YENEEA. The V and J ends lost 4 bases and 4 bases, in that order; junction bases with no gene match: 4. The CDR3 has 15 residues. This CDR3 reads CASSSGTSEYNEQFF. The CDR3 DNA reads TGTGCCAGCAGCTCTGGGACTAGCGAATACAATGAGCAGTTCTTC.

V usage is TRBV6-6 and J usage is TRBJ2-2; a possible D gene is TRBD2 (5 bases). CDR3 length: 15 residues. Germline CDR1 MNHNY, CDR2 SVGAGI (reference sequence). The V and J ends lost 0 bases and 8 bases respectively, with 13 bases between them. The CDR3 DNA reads TGTGCCAGCAGTTACTCACGGACCCGAGGGGGGGAGCTGTTTTTT. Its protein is CASSYSRTRGGELFF.

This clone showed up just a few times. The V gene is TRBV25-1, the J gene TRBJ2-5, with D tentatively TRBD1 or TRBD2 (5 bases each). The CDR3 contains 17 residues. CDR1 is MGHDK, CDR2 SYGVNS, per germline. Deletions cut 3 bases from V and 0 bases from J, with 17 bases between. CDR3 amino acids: CASSDRRDQSNQETQYF. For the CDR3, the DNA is TGTGCCAGCAGTGACCGCCGGGACCAAAGTAACCAAGAGACCCAGTACTTC.

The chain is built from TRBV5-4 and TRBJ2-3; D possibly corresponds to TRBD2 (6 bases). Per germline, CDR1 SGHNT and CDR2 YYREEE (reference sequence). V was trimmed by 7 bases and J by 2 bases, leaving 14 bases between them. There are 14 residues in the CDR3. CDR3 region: CASRGLLNTDTQYF. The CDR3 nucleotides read TGTGCCAGCCGCGGACTATTGAACACAGATACGCAGTATTTT.

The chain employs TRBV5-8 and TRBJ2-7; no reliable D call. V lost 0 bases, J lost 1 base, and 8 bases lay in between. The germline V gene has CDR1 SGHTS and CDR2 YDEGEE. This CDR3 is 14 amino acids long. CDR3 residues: CASSLEMRSYEQYF. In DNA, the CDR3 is TGTGCCAGCAGCTTGGAGATGAGATCCTACGAGCAGTACTTC.